The present TCR beta chain was sequenced within a study of shared clonotypes between healthy human individuals. The method was immunoSEQ multiplex PCR; TCRdb's version includes in-frame clones alone and lacks a portion of them. The sample has 2 million to 2.5 million clones, just under 95% seen once. Germline lookup yields CDR1 LNHDA and CDR2 SQIVND (reference sequence). V lost 1 base to trimming and J lost 3 bases, with 6 bases between them. The length of the CDR3 is 14 residues. Division of CD4+ cells produced a CD45RA+ naive subset and a CD45RA-negative memory subset. As for this clone: Distinct nucleotide sequences in the sample also encode this CDR3.

Sequenced sample: naive CD4+ T cells from PBMCs. Noted subset: CD45RA+ positively selected. V is TRBV19 and J is TRBJ2-2; D perhaps matches TRBD1 (5 bases). The receptor was isolated from a young man in good health. Some clones in this sample may be carry-over from other donors' samples. The CDR3 DNA follows: TGTGCCAGTAGTATAGTCAGGGACACCGGGGAGCTGTTTTTT. Protein product: CASSIVRDTGELFF.